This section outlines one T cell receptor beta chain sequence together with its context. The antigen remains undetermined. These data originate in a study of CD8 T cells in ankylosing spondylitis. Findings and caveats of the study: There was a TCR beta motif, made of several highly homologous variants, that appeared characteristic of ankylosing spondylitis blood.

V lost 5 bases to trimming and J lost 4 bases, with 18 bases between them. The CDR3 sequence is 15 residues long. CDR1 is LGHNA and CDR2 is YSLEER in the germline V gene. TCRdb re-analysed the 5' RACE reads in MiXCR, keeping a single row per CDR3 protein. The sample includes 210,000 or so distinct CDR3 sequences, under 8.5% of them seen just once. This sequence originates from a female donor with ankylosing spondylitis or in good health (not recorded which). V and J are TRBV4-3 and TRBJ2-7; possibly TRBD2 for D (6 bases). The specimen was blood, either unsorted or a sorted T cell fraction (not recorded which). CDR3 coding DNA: TGCGCCAGCAGCTACCGGGACTCCCAAGGGTACGAGCAGTACTTC. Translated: CASSYRDSQGYEQYF.